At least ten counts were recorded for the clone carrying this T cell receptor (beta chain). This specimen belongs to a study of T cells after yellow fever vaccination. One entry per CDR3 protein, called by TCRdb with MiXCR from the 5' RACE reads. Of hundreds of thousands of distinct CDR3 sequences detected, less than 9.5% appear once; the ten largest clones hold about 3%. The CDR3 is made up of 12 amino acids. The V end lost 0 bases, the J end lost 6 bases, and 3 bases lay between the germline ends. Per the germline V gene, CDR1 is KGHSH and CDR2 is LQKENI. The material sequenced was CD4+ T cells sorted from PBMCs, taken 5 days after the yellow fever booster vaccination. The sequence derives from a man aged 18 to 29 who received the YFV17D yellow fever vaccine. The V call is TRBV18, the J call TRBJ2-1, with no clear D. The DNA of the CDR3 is TGTGCCAGCTCACCACCCCTCAATGAGCAGTTCTTC. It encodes CASSPPLNEQFF.